This T cell receptor (beta chain) is from a study of OX40 agonist ivuxolimab in advanced cancers. Study context: Each dose-escalation patient presented with hepatocellular carcinoma, melanoma, renal cell or head and neck cancer. General study points: Several nonresponders also turned out to have low normalized T-cell clonal expansion. On average, CD8+ T cells showed a greater number of expanded clones than CD4+. Determination of antigen specificity was not performed for the expanded peripheral T cells.

Data came from immunoSEQ multiplex PCR; TCRdb stores just in-frame clones and leaves some out. The table lists 45,000 to 55,000 clones, approximately 79% of them singletons. Trimming took off 3 bases at V and 4 bases at J, with 13 bases between the two ends. This CDR3 region has 15 residues. Per the germline V gene, CDR1 is SEHNR and CDR2 is FQNEAQ (reference sequence). Notes on this clone: Its antigen remains unknown.

The clonotype originates from an adult with an advanced solid tumor such as melanoma, head and neck, liver or kidney cancer. This sequence joins TRBV7-9 and TRBJ2-1, with a possible D match to TRBD2 (6 bases). Sequenced material: CD4+ or CD8+ T cells sorted from blood, taken in a trial of the OX40 agonist ivuxolimab. CDR3 DNA sequence: TGTGCCAGCAGCTTTCGGAACGGGAGTTACAATGAGCAGTTCTTC. Translated: CASSFRNGSYNEQFF.